This TCR beta chain is from a study of T cells in Graves' hyperthyroidism and ophthalmopathy. Study outcomes and limitations: Ophthalmopathy got predicted by the model a median roughly six months before its onset.

Amplification targeted TCR beta CDR3 regions from RNA transcripts. First-round RT-PCR of the TCR CDR3 relied on the HTBI primer set. TCRdb analysed the multiplex PCR reads with MiXCR anew, one entry per CDR3 protein. This repertoire shows hundreds of thousands of distinct CDR3 sequences, around 15% found once; its top ten account for 12%. A few counts support this clonotype. No antigen is known for it. Germline V gene sequence: CDR1 SGHNT, CDR2 YYREEE (reference sequence). The CDR3 runs to 15 residues. With V trimmed by 6 bases and J by 1 base, 7 bases remained unmatched. Fresh 10 ml peripheral blood yielded PBMCs.

The TCR sequence derives from a woman aged 45 to 65 with Graves' ophthalmopathy. The sample consisted of blood. The rearrangement joins TRBV5-4 to TRBJ2-1; 7 positions agree with TRBD1. The CDR3 bases are TGTGCCAGCATGAGAGGGGGCGCGTCCTACAATGAGCAGTTCTTC. Translating it yields CASMRGGASYNEQFF.